The 10 T cell receptor beta chains below come from one sample, sequenced in a study of blood T cells in healthy people across ages. Sample-barcoded 5' priming and a J-beta primer mix drove a second PCR of roughly 6 to 12 cycles. Using its own MiXCR run on the 5' RACE reads, TCRdb lists one record per CDR3 protein. The repertoire holds about 1 million distinct CDR3 sequences, with 45% as singletons. The specimen sequenced was blood. The source of these receptors is a woman aged 55-69 years in good health.

V is TRBV27 and J is TRBJ2-7; 13 bases are a match to TRBD2. CDR1 and CDR2 from the germline V gene are MNHEY and SMNVEV (reference sequence). V dropped 5 bases and J dropped 10; count of bases not matched to a gene: 5. The CDR3 is 13 residues long. CDR3 bases: TGTGCCAGCAGTGGACTAGCGGGAGTGGGACAGTACTTC. It specifies CASSGLAGVGQYF.

This clonotype has just a few counts. The V gene is TRBV7-9, the J gene TRBJ2-2; D is unresolved. This CDR3 contains 12 residues. Germline assignment: CDR1 SEHNR and CDR2 FQNEAQ (reference sequence). The V gene lost 5 bases and the J gene lost 2 bases, with 3 bases spanning the gap. CDR3 sequence (DNA): TGTGCCAGCAGCCATAACACCGGGGAGCTGTTTTTT. Translated, it gives CASSHNTGELFF.

The chain carries TRBV7-9 and TRBJ1-2; D may be TRBD1 (6 bases). The germline V and J ends were trimmed by 1 base and 6 bases, with 12 bases remaining between them. The CDR3 has 14 residues. Looked up from germline, CDR1 is SEHNR and CDR2 is FQNEAQ (reference sequence). The chain's CDR3 is CASSLVGTLNGYTF. CDR3 sequence (DNA): TGTGCCAGCAGCTTAGTTGGGACATTAAATGGCTACACCTTC.

This clonotype was recorded a few times. The V gene is TRBV12-3 or TRBV12-4, the J gene TRBJ2-1; D might be TRBD2 (5 bases). The CDR3 length is 15 residues. V lost 2 bases and J lost 3, with 11 bases in between. This CDR3 reads CASSLTPRGYNEQFF. The CDR3 bases are TGTGCCAGCAGTTTAACCCCCCGGGGCTACAATGAGCAGTTCTTC.

At least ten counts were recorded for this clonotype. This chain links TRBV7-9 with TRBJ2-1; a possible D gene is TRBD1 (5 bases). Trimming took off 3 bases at V and 6 bases at J, with 15 bases between the two ends. The CDR3 loop spans 15 amino acids. The germline V gene has CDR1 SEHNR and CDR2 FQNEAQ (reference sequence). CDR3 nucleotide sequence: TGTGCCAGCAGCTTTTTGGCAGGGATCATCAATGAGCAGTTCTTC. This sequence encodes CASSFLAGIINEQFF.

J is TRBJ2-7 and V is TRBV20-1; TRBD1 aligns across 8 bases. The germline V gene has CDR1 DFQATT and CDR2 SNEGSKA (reference sequence). V dropped 5 bases and J dropped 4; count of bases not matched to a gene: 7. This CDR3 is 13 amino acids long. The CDR3 bases are TGCAGTGCTGAGGACAGGGACGAATACGAGCAGTACTTC. Its translation is CSAEDRDEYEQYF.

The gene calls are TRBV29-1 and TRBJ2-1; TRBD2 matches 13 bases. V shed 4 bases, J shed 5 bases, and the junction held 2 bases outside the gene matches. CDR1 and CDR2 from the germline V gene are SQVTM and ANQGSEA. The CDR3 spans 14 residues. The CDR3 nucleotides read TGCAGCGTTGGCGGACTAGCGGGAGACAATGAGCAGTTCTTC. This codes for CSVGGLAGDNEQFF.

The chain carries TRBV2 and TRBJ2-7, with 7 positions matching TRBD1. This CDR3 region has 12 residues. From germline, CDR1 is SNHLY and CDR2 FYNNEI. The CDR3 coding sequence is TGTGCTCTGATGGACAGGAACTACGAGCAGTACTTC. It is translated as CALMDRNYEQYF.

V is TRBV12-3 or TRBV12-4 and J is TRBJ1-4; tentatively, D is TRBD1 (5 bases). Trimming cost V 2 bases and J 8 bases, with 15 bases left between them. The CDR3 extends over 15 amino acids. The DNA of the CDR3 is TGTGCCAGCAGTTTACTGGACACGAGTGGCGAAAAACTGTTTTTT. Encoded protein: CASSLLDTSGEKLFF.

Only a few counts were recorded for this clonotype. The J gene is TRBJ1-5, the V gene TRBV4-1, with D possibly matching TRBD1 (5 bases). CDR3 length: 14 amino acids. Trimming removed 1 base from V and 4 bases from J, with 8 bases in between. CDR1 and CDR2 (germline): MGHRA, YSYEKL. The CDR3 here is CASSQARGNQPQHF. CDR3 bases: TGCGCCAGCAGCCAAGCCCGGGGGAATCAGCCCCAGCATTTT.